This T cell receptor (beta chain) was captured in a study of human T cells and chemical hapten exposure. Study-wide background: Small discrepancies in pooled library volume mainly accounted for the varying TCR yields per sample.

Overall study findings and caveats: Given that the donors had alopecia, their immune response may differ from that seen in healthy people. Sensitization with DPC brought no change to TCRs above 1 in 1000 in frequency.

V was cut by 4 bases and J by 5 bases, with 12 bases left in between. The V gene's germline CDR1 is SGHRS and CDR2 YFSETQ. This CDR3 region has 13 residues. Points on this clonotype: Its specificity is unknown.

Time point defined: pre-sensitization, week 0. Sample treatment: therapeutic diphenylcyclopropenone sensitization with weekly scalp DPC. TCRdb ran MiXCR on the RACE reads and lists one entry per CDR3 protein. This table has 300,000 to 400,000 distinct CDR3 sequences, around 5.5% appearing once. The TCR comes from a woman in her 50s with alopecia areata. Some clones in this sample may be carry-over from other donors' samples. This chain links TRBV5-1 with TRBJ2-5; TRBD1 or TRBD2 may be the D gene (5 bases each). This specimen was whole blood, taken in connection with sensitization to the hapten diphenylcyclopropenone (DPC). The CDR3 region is CASSPGRLETQYF. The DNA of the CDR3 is TGCGCCAGCAGCCCGGGGCGGCTGGAGACCCAGTACTTC.